This TCR beta chain was sequenced for a study of blood T cell repertoires in COVID-19. Study summary: Acute-phase and convalescent COVID-19 samples originated in the United States, Italy and Spain.

Germline loops: CDR1 SGHAT, CDR2 FQDESV (reference sequence). The CDR3 is made up of 14 amino acids. V was cut by 1 base and J by 4 bases, with 10 bases left in between. The authors' processing: Reference gene primer amplification gave nucleated cell count estimates. Clones were read by immunoSEQ multiplex PCR, and TCRdb kept only the in-frame ones, dropping some. V, J and clone size are those of that table, while D and trimming were read from the DNA. Here the sample spans 200,000 to 300,000 clones, 70% to 90% being singletons. This clonotype originated in a man between 18 and 35 years old with active or convalescent COVID-19. The rearrangement links TRBV11-1 to TRBJ1-1; D may be TRBD1 (5 bases). Sequenced material: peripheral blood. CDR3 amino acids: CASSLGGAATEAFF. The CDR3 DNA reads as TGTGCCAGCAGCTTAGGCGGGGCTGCCACTGAAGCTTTCTTT.